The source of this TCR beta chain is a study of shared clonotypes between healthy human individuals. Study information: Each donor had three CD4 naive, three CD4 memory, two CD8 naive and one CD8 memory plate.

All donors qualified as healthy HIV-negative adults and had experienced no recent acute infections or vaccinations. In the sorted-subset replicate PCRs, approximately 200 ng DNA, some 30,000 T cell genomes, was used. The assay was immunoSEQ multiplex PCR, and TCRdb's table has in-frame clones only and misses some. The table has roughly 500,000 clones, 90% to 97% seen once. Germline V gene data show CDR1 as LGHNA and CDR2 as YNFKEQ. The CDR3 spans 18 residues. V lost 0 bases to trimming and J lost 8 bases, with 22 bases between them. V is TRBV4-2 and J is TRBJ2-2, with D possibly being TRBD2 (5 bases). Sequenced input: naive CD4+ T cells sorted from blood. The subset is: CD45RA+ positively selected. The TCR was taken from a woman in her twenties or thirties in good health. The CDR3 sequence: CASSQESAAAWATGELFF. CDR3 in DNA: TGTGCCAGCAGCCAAGAATCTGCAGCGGCCTGGGCAACAGGGGAGCTGTTTTTT.